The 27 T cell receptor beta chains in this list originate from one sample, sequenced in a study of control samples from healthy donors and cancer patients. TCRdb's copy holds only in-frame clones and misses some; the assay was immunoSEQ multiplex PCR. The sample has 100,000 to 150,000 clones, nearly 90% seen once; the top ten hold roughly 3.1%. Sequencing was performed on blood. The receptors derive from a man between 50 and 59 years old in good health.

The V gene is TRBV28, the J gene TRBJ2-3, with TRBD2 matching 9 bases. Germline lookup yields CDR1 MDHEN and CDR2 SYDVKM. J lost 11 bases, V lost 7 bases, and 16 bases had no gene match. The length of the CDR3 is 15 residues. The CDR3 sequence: CASMYRRGGVNLQYF. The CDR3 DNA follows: TGTGCCAGCATGTATCGGCGGGGGGGCGTAAATCTGCAGTATTTT.

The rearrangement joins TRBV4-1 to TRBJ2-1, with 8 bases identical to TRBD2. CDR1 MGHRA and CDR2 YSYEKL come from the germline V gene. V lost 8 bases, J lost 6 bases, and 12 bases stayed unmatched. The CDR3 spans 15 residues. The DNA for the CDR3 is TGCGCCAGCGACGCGGGACTAGGCGAATCCAATGAGCAGTTCTTC. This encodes CASDAGLGESNEQFF.

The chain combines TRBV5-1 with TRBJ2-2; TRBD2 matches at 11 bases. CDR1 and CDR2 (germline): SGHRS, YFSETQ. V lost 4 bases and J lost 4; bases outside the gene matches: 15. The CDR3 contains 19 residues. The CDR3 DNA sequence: TGCGCCAGCAGCCTCCTCCGGGGGGCTAGCGGGGGGTCCACCGGGGAGCTGTTTTTT. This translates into CASSLLRGASGGSTGELFF.

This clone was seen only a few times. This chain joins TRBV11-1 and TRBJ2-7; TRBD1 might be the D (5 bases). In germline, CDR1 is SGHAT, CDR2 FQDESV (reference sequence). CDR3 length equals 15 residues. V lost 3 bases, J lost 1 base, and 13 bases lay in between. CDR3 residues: CASSFAVGVSYEQYF. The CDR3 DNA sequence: TGTGCCAGCAGCTTTGCCGTAGGGGTGTCCTACGAGCAGTACTTC.

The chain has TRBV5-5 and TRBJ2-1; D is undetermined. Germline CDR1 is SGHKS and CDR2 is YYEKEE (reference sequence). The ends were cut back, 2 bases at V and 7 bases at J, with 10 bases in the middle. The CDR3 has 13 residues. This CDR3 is CASSLVSLNEQFF. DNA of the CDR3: TGTGCCAGCAGCTTAGTCTCTCTTAATGAGCAGTTCTTC.

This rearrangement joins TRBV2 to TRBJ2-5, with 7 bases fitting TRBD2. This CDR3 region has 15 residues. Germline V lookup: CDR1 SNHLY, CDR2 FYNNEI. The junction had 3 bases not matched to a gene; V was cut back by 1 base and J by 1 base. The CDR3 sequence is CASSEGLAVQETQYF. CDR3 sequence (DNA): TGTGCCAGCAGTGAAGGTCTAGCGGTCCAAGAGACCCAGTACTTC.

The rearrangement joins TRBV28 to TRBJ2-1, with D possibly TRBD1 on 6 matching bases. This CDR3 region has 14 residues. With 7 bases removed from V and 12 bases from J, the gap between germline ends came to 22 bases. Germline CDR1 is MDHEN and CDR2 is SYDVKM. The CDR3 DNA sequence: TGTGCCAGCACCTTGGACCCGGGCAGGGGAAGGCAGTTCTTC. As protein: CASTLDPGRGRQFF.

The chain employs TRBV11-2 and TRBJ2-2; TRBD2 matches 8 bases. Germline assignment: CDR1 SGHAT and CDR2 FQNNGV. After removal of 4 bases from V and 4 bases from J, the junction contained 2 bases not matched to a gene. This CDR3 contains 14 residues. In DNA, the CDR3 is TGTGCCAGCAGCTCGGGGGGGCGCACCGGGGAGCTGTTTTTT. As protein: CASSSGGRTGELFF.

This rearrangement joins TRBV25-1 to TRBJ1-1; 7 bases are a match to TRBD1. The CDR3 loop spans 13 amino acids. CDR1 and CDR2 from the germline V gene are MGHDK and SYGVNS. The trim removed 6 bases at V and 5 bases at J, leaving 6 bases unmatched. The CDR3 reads CASSDRVETEAFF. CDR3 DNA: TGTGCCAGCAGCGACAGGGTTGAGACTGAAGCTTTCTTT.

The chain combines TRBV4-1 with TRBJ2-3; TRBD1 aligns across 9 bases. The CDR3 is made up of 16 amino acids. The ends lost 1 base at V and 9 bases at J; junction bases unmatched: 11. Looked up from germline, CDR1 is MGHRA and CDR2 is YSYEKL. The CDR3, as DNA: TGCGCCAGCAGCCAAGTAGTGGGACAGGGTAGGAACACGCAGTATTTT. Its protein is CASSQVVGQGRNTQYF.

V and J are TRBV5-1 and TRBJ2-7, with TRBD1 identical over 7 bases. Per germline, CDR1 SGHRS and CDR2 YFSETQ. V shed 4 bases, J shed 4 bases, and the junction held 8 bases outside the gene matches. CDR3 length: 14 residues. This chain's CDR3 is CASSQGQAGYEQYF. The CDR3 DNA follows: TGCGCCAGCAGCCAAGGACAGGCCGGGTACGAGCAGTACTTC.

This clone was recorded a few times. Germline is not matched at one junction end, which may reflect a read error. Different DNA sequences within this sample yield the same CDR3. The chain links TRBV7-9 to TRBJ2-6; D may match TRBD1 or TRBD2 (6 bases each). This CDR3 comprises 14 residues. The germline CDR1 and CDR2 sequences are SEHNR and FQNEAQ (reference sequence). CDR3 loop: CASRRGEGANVLTF. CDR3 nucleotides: TGCGCCAGCAGAAGGGGGGAGGGGGCCAACGTCCTGACTTTC.

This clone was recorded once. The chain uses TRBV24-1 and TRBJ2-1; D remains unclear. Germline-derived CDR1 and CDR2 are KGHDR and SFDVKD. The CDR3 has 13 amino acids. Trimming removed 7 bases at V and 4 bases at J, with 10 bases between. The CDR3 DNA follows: TGTGCCACCAGCAAAGTAGGGTACAATGAGCAGTTCTTC. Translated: CATSKVGYNEQFF.

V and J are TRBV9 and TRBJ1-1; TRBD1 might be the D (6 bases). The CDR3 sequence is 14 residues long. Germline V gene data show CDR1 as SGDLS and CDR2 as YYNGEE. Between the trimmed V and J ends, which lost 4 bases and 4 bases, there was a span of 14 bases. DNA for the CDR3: TGTGCCAGCAGCCCCCAGGGGCTAGCCACTGAAGCTTTCTTT. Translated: CASSPQGLATEAFF.

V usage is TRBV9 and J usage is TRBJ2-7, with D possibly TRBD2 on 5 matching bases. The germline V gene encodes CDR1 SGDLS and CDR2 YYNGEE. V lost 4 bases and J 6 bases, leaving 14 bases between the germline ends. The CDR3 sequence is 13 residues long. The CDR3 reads CASSPDGVFEQYF. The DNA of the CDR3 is TGTGCCAGCAGCCCAGACGGGGTGTTCGAGCAGTACTTC. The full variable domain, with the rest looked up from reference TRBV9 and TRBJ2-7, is DSGVTQTPKHLITATGQRVTLRCSPRSGDLSVYWYQQSLDQGLQFLIQYYNGEERAKGNILERFSAQQFPDLHSELNLSSLELGDSALYFCASSPDGVFEQYFGPGTRLTVT.

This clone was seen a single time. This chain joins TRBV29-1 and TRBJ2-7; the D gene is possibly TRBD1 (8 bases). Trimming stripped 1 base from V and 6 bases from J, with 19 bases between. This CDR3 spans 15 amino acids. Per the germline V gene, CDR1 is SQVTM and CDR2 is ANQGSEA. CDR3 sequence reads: CSVEAPQGGWGEQYF. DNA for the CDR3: TGCAGCGTTGAAGCCCCACAGGGGGGGTGGGGCGAGCAGTACTTC.

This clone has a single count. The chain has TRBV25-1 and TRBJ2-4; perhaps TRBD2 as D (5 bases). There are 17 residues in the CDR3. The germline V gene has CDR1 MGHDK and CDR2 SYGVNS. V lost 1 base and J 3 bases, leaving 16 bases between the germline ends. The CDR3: CASSEWGAGSGKNIQYF. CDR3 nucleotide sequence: TGTGCCAGCAGTGAATGGGGAGCCGGCTCTGGCAAAAACATTCAGTACTTC.

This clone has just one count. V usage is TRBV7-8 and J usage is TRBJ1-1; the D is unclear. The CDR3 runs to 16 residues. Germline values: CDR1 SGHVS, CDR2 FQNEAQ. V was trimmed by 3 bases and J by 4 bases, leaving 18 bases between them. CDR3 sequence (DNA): TGTGCCAGCAGCTTTAGTCCCCCGTCTGTGATCACTGAAGCTTTCTTT. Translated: CASSFSPPSVITEAFF. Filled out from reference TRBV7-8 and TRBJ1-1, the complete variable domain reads GAGVSQSPRYKVAKRGQDVALRCDPISGHVSLFWYQQALGQGPEFLTYFQNEAQLDKSGLPSDRFFAERPEGSVSTLKIQRTQQEDSAVYLCASSFSPPSVITEAFFGQGTRLTVV.

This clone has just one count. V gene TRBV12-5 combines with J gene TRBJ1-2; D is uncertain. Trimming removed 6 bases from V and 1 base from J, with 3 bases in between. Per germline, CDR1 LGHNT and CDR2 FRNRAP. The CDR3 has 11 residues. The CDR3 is CASGINYGYTF. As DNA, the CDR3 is TGTGCTAGTGGCATTAACTATGGCTACACCTTC.

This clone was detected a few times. The CDR3: CATSRDLYSQETQYF. CDR3 coding DNA: TGTGCCACCAGCAGAGATCTTTACAGCCAAGAGACCCAGTACTTC. This chain joins TRBV15 and TRBJ2-5; D is unclear. The CDR3 runs to 15 residues. Trimming removed 0 bases at V and 1 base at J, with 9 bases between. Germline V gene sequence: CDR1 LNHNV, CDR2 YYDKDF (reference sequence).

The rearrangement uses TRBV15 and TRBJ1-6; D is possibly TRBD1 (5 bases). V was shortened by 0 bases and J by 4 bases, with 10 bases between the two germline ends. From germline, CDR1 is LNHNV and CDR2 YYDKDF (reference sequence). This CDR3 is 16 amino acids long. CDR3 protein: CATSRDLKGYNSPLHF. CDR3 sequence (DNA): TGTGCCACCAGCAGAGATCTCAAGGGGTATAATTCACCCCTCCACTTT. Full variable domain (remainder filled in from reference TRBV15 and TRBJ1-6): DAMVIQNPRYQVTQFGKPVTLSCSQTLNHNVMYWYQQKSSQAPKLLFHYYDKDFNNEADTPDNFQSRRPNTSFCFLDIRSPGLGDTAMYLCATSRDLKGYNSPLHFGNGTRLTVT.

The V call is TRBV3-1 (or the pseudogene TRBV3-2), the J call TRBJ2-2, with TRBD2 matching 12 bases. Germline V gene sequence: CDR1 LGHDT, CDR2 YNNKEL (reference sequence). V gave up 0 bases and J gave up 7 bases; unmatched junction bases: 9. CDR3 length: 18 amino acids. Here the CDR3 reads CASSQDLLAGGQGGELFF. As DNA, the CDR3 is TGTGCCAGCAGCCAAGATTTACTAGCGGGGGGCCAGGGCGGGGAGCTGTTTTTT.

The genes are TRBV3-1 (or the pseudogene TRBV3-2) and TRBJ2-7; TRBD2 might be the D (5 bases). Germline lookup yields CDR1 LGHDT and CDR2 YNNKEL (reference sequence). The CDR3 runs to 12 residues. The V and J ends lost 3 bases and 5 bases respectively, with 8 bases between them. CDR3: CASSHGVHEQYF. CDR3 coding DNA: TGTGCCAGCAGCCACGGGGTCCACGAGCAGTACTTC.

The CDR3 coding sequence is TGTGCCAGCAGCCAAGGTTTTCAGGAGACATTGTCCCAGCATTTT. Protein sequence: CASSQGFQETLSQHF. The chain links TRBV3-1 (or the pseudogene TRBV3-2) to TRBJ1-5; D unclear. Germline V gene data show CDR1 as LGHDT and CDR2 as YNNKEL (reference sequence). Trimming took off 1 base at V and 11 bases at J, with 18 bases between the two ends. CDR3 length equals 15 residues.

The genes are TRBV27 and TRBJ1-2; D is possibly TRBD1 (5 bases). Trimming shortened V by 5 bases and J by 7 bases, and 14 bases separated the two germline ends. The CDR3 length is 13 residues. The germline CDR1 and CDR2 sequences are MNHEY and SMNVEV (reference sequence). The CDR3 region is CASSADRFSGYTF. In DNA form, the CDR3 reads TGTGCCAGCAGTGCCGACAGATTCAGTGGCTACACCTTC.

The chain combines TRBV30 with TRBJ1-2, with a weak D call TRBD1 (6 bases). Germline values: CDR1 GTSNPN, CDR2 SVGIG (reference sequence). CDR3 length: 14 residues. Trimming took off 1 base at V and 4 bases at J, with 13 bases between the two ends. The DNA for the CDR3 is TGTGCCTGGAGTGAAGAGGGGGTTGGCTATGGCTACACCTTC. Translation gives CAWSEEGVGYGYTF.

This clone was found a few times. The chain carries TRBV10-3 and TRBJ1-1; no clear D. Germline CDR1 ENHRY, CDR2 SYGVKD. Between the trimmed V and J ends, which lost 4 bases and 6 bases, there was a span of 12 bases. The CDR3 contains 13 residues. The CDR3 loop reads CAISGGLGAEAFF. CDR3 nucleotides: TGTGCCATCAGTGGTGGCCTTGGAGCTGAAGCTTTCTTT.